This T cell receptor (beta chain) was retrieved from a study of OX40 agonist ivuxolimab in advanced cancers. Study-level background: Dosing consisted of intravenous ivuxolimab at 0.01 to 10 mg/kg every 2 weeks. Recorded diagnoses for dose-escalation patients were hepatocellular carcinoma, melanoma, renal cell or head and neck cancer.

Method: immunoSEQ multiplex PCR; TCRdb's copy keeps in-frame clones and lacks some. The sample shows approximately 17,000 clones, roughly 85% of them seen only once. CDR1 and CDR2 from the germline V gene are MDHEN and SYDVKM. This CDR3 is 14 amino acids long. The V end lost 7 bases, the J end lost 6 bases, and 18 bases lay between the germline ends. Concerning this clone: Its antigen is still unknown.

The study, taken as a whole, reports: In the 0.1 to 3.0 mg/kg range, CD4+ and CD8+ blood T cells had expanded clonally by week 6.

The sequencing here drew on CD4+ or CD8+ T cells sorted from blood, taken in a trial of the OX40 agonist ivuxolimab. This clonotype originated in an adult with an advanced solid tumor such as melanoma, head and neck, liver or kidney cancer. The chain couples TRBV28 to TRBJ2-5, with D maybe TRBD1 (5 bases). CDR3 loop: CASNEDTALKTQYF. The CDR3 DNA reads TGTGCCAGCAACGAGGACACCGCTTTGAAGACCCAGTACTTC. The full variable domain, in which reference TRBV28 and TRBJ2-5 provide the parts outside the CDR3, is DVKVTQSSRYLVKRTGEKVFLECVQDMDHENMFWYRQDPGLGLRLIYFSYDVKMKEKGDIPEGYSVSREKKERFSLILESASTNQTSMYLCASNEDTALKTQYFGPGTRLLVL.